Listed here are 4 T cell receptor beta chains from one sample, sequenced in a study of identical twins. TCRdb itself ran the 5' RACE reads through MiXCR, one entry per CDR3 protein. The sample holds 700,000 or so distinct CDR3 sequences, about 9.4% seen once. These records were also assigned to another study, of yellow fever vaccine responses in identical twins.

Material: PBMCs. Source of these receptors: a woman between 18 and 29 years old in good health.

The CDR3 protein is CATGTSGDTDTQYF. The DNA for the CDR3 is TGTGCCACTGGGACTAGCGGGGACACAGATACGCAGTATTTT. The gene calls are TRBV10-3 and TRBJ2-3; TRBD2 aligns across 13 bases. Trimming cost V 10 bases and J 2 bases; bases outside gene matches: 3. The CDR3 is made up of 14 amino acids. The germline V gene has CDR1 ENHRY and CDR2 SYGVKD.

The gene calls are TRBV7-3 and TRBJ2-3; 12 nucleotides align to TRBD2. The CDR3 has 18 residues. The junction had 4 bases not matched to a gene; V was cut back by 0 bases and J by 0 bases. The germline CDR1 and CDR2 sequences are SGHTA and FQGTGA. The CDR3 DNA reads as TGTGCCAGCAGCTTAACGGCGACTAGCGGGGGAAGCACAGATACGCAGTATTTT. Protein sequence: CASSLTATSGGSTDTQYF.

The chain links TRBV6-2 or TRBV6-3 to TRBJ2-7; 7 bases line up with TRBD1. Trimming removed 2 bases from V and 6 bases from J; junction bases left unmatched: 19. Germline V gene lookup returns CDR1 MNHEY and CDR2 SVGEGT. The length of the CDR3 is 18 residues. The CDR3: CASSYTPTNRGDSFEQYF. CDR3 DNA sequence: TGTGCCAGCAGTTACACACCAACTAACAGGGGCGATTCATTCGAGCAGTACTTC.

This chain links TRBV18 with TRBJ2-7, with 10 bases lining up with TRBD1. J gave up 0 bases and V 6 bases, and 5 bases lay outside the gene matches. Germline CDR1 is KGHSH and CDR2 is LQKENI. The CDR3 extends over 15 amino acids. CDR3 region: CASSQGTGDSYEQYF. The CDR3 coding sequence is TGTGCCAGCTCCCAAGGGACAGGGGACTCCTACGAGCAGTACTTC.